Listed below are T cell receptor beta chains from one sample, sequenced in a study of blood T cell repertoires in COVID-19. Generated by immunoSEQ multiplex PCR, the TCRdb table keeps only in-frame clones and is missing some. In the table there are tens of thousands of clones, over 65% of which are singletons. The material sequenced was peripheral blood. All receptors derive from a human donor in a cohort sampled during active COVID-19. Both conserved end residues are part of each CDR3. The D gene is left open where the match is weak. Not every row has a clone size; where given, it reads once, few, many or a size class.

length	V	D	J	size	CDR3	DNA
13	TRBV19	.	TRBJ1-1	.	CASSIRGGTEAFF	TGTGCCAGTAGTATCCGCGGGGGGACTGAAGCTTTCTTT
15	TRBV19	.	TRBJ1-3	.	CASSIAGIGGNTIYF	TGTGCCAGTAGTATTGCAGGGATCGGTGGAAACACCATATATTTT
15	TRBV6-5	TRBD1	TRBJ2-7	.	CASSYRTGKPYEQYF	TGTGCCAGCAGTTACCGGACAGGGAAACCCTACGAGCAGTACTTC
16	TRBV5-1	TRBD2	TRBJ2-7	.	CASSLAGGLAASEQYF	TGCGCCAGCAGCTTGGCCGGGGGACTAGCGGCCTCCGAGCAGTACTTC
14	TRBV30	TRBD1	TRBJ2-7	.	CAWSVGTGNYEQYF	TGTGCCTGGAGTGTGGGGACAGGGAACTACGAGCAGTACTTC
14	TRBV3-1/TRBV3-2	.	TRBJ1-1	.	CASSQDFVNTEAFF	TGTGCCAGCAGCCAAGATTTCGTGAACACTGAAGCTTTCTTT
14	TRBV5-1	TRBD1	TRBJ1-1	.	CASSLGQERLQAFF	TGCGCCAGCAGCCTGGGACAGGAGAGGTTACAAGCTTTCTTT
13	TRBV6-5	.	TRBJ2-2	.	CASRLRGAGELFF	TGTGCCAGCAGACTCAGGGGAGCCGGGGAGCTGTTTTTT
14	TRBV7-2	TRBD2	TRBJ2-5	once	CASSLPSGAETQYF	TGTGCCAGCAGCCTCCCTAGCGGGGCAGAGACCCAGTACTTC
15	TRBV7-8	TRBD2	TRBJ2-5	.	CASSARDYRRETQYF	TGTGCCAGCAGCGCCCGGGACTATCGGCGGGAGACCCAGTACTTC
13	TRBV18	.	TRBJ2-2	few	CASSSLNTGELFF	TGTGCCAGCTCTTCTCTAAACACCGGGGAGCTGTTTTTT
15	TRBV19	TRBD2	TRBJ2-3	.	CASSMTSGGTDTQYF	TGTGCCAGTAGCATGACTAGCGGGGGCACAGATACGCAGTATTTT
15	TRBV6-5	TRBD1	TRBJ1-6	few	CASRLGQGYNSPLHF	TGTGCCAGCAGGCTCGGACAGGGCTATAATTCACCCCTCCACTTT
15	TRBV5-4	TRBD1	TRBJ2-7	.	CASSSDRGFWGEQYF	TGTGCCAGCAGCTCGGACAGGGGGTTTTGGGGCGAGCAGTACTTC
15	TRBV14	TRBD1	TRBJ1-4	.	CASSQLQGANEKLFF	TGTGCCAGCAGCCAACTACAGGGGGCTAATGAAAAACTGTTTTTT
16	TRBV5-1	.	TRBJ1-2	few	CASSSRLGDIIDGYTF	TGCGCCAGCAGCTCCCGCCTAGGGGATATTATAGATGGCTACACCTTC
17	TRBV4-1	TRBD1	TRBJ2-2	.	CASSPPPDRVNTGELFF	TGCGCCAGCAGCCCACCACCGGACAGGGTGAACACCGGGGAGCTGTTTTTT
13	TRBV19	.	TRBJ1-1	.	CASSRGGNTEAFF	TGTGCCAGTAGTCGCGGGGGGAACACTGAAGCTTTCTTT